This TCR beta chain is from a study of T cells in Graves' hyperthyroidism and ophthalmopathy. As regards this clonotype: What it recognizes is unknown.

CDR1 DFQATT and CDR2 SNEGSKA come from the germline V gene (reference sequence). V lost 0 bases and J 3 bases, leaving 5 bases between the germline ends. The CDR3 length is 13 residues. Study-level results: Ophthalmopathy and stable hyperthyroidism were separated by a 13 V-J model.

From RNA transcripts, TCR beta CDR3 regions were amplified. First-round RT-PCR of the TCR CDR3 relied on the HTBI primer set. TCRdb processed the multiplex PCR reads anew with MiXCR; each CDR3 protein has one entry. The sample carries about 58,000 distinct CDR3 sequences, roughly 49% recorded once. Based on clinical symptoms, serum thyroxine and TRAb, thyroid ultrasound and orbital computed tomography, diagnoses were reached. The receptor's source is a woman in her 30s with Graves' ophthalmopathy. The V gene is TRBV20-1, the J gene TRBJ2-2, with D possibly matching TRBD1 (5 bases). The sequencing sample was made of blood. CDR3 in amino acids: CSARDRDTGELFF. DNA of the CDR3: TGCAGTGCTAGAGACAGGGACACCGGGGAGCTGTTTTTT.